This T cell receptor (beta chain) was identified in a study of T cells in Graves' hyperthyroidism and ophthalmopathy. Study-wide results and limits: A median around 5.9 months before onset, the model predicted ophthalmopathy.

Using RNA transcripts as the source, TCR beta CDR3 regions were amplified. When the TCR CDR3 underwent first-round RT-PCR, the HTBI primer set was used. In TCRdb, the multiplex PCR reads were re-called with MiXCR into one record per CDR3 protein. The sample consists of around 300,000 distinct CDR3 sequences, approximately 14% of them appearing once. The CDR3 contains 14 residues. Trimming pared 6 bases from V and 0 bases from J, leaving 14 bases between. Germline V gene sequence: CDR1 GTSNPN, CDR2 SVGIG (reference sequence). The sample holds many counts of this clonotype. Antigen unknown. The origin of this receptor is a woman between 45 and 65 years old with Graves' hyperthyroidism that later progressed to Graves' ophthalmopathy. J is TRBJ1-2 and V is TRBV30; D possibly corresponds to TRBD1 (5 bases). The sequencing sample was made of blood. DNA for the CDR3: TGTGCCTGTAAGACCGGGGCCGCTAACTATGGCTACACCTTC. Translated, it gives CACKTGAANYGYTF. The whole variable domain, remainder taken from reference TRBV30 and TRBJ1-2, is SQTIHQWPATLVQPVGSPLSLECTVEGTSNPNLYWYRQAAGRGLQLLFYSVGIGQISSEVPQNLSASRPQDRQFILSSKKLLLSDSGFYLCACKTGAANYGYTFGSGTRLTVV.